This T cell receptor beta chain was retrieved from a study of identical twins. Germline loops: CDR1 SSHAT, CDR2 FNYEAQ (reference sequence). The CDR3 has 14 residues. The ends lost 5 bases at V and 5 bases at J; junction bases unmatched: 5. Each CDR3 protein gets one entry after TCRdb re-called the 5' RACE reads with MiXCR. The data contain about 890,000 distinct CDR3 sequences, about 12% of them singletons. The sample also formed part of further work on yellow fever vaccine responses in identical twins.

Input material: PBMCs. The TCR sequence derives from a woman aged 18-30 years in good health. The rearrangement links TRBV7-7 to TRBJ1-4, with 7 bases fitting TRBD1. For the CDR3, the DNA is TGTGCCAGCAGCGCCGGGACAGTAAATGAAAAACTGTTTTTT. This encodes CASSAGTVNEKLFF.